This paragraph reports one TCR beta chain. TCRdb's copy holds only in-frame clones and misses some; the assay was immunoSEQ multiplex PCR. The sample has around 20,000 clones, 70% to 90% seen once. This entry belongs to a study of T cells in localized non-small cell lung cancer. Trimming shortened V by 4 bases and J by 5 bases, and 13 bases separated the two germline ends. CDR3 length equals 15 residues. CDR1 is SGHNT, CDR2 YYREEE, per germline (reference sequence). The J gene is TRBJ1-6, the V gene TRBV5-4, with D unclear. The sequences come from peripheral blood, collected before any cancer treatment. The clonotype was recovered from a man aged 35-69 years with stage I lung adenocarcinoma. The CDR3 DNA sequence: TGTGCCAGCAGCCAAGATTGGGCGGATAATTCACCCCTCCACTTT. This sequence encodes CASSQDWADNSPLHF.